Listed below are T cell receptor beta chains from one sample, sequenced in a study of neoadjuvant anti-PD-1 for oral cavity cancer. Some clones are missing from TCRdb's copy, which holds only in-frame ones; the method was immunoSEQ multiplex PCR. In the table there are fewer than 15,000 clones, over 55% of which are singletons. This specimen consisted of PBMCs, obtained after nivolumab (anti-PD-1) treatment. The receptor source for this set is a person aged 40 to 85 with oral cavity squamous cell carcinoma. CDR3s include the opening cysteine and the closing phenylalanine or tryptophan. The D gene is left open where the match is weak. The size field is filled for only some rows; it gives once, few, many or a size class.

clone_size	j_call	v_call	d_call	cdr3_length	cdr3_nt	cdr3_aa
once	TRBJ2-2	TRBV27	.	15	TGTGCCAGCACCCAGGGACAATGGAACACCGGGGAGCTGTTTTTT	CASTQGQWNTGELFF
.	TRBJ2-7	TRBV28	.	14	TGTGCCAGCAGTTCCCCGACGGGAGTTTACGAGCAGTACTTC	CASSSPTGVYEQYF
.	TRBJ2-6	TRBV7-2	.	15	TGTGCCAGCAGCTTAGTAGGACCTGGGGCCAACGTCCTGACTTTC	CASSLVGPGANVLTF
.	TRBJ1-2	TRBV5-1	.	16	TGCGCCAGCAGCTTGCCGGGGCCCCAGGACGATAGCGGCTACACCTTC	CASSLPGPQDDSGYTF
.	TRBJ1-5	TRBV10-3	TRBD1	14	TGTGCCATTTCCGAGGACAGGGGTAATCAGCCCCAGCATTTT	CAISEDRGNQPQHF
.	TRBJ1-1	TRBV6-4	.	14	TGTGCCAGCAAGAACACAAACCAAAACACTGAAGCTTTCTTT	CASKNTNQNTEAFF
.	TRBJ1-4	TRBV6-1	.	15	TGTGCCAGCAGTGAAGGTCTGTCATACACCGAAAAACTGTTTTTT	CASSEGLSYTEKLFF
.	TRBJ2-7	TRBV19	TRBD1	11	TGTGCCAGCAGACAGGGAGAGGTGCAGTACTTC	CASRQGEVQYF
.	TRBJ1-1	TRBV6-5	.	14	TGTGCCAGCAGTTACTCTCAGGGCAACACTGAAGCTTTCTTT	CASSYSQGNTEAFF
.	TRBJ2-1	TRBV7-9	.	12	TGTGCCAGCAGCTTAGGTTACAATGAGCAGTTCTTC	CASSLGYNEQFF
.	TRBJ2-7	TRBV5-4	TRBD2	13	TGTGCCAGCAGCTTGTGGACTAGCTCCGAGCAGTACTTC	CASSLWTSSEQYF
.	TRBJ1-2	TRBV2	.	12	TGTGCCAGCAGAGCAGGGGTAGGTGGCTACACCTTC	CASRAGVGGYTF
.	TRBJ1-5	TRBV30	.	14	TGTGCCTGGAGTTCTCTTGGGAGCGGTCAGCCCCAGCATTTT	CAWSSLGSGQPQHF
.	TRBJ2-5	TRBV7-2	TRBD2	15	TGTGCCAGCAGCTTTGTAGCGGGAGCAGGGGAGACCCAGTACTTC	CASSFVAGAGETQYF
.	TRBJ2-3	TRBV9	TRBD1	17	TGTGCCAGCAGCGTAGGTGACAGGGGTGTACCCACAGATACGCAGTATTTT	CASSVGDRGVPTDTQYF
.	TRBJ2-7	TRBV6-1	TRBD2	12	TGTGCCAGCAGGCCTAGCGGCTACGAGCAGTACTTC	CASRPSGYEQYF
.	TRBJ2-1	TRBV27	.	11	TGTGCCAGCGCTACTCGGAATGAGCAGTTCTTC	CASATRNEQFF
.	TRBJ2-1	TRBV30	.	13	TGTGCCTGGAGTGACGGATCTCGCAATGAGCAGTTCTTC	CAWSDGSRNEQFF